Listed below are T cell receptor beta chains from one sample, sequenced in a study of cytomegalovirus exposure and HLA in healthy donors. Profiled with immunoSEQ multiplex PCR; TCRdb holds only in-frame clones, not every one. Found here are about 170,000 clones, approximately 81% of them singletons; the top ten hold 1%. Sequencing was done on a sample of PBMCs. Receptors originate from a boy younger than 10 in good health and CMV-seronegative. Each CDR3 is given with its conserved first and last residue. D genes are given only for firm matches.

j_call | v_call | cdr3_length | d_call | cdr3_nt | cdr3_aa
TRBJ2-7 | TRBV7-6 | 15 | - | TGTGCCAGCAGCCCTCGGAGTACGATTTCGGACGAGCAGTACTTC | CASSPRSTISDEQYF
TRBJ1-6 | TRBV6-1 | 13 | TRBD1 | TGTGCCAGCAAGTGGACAGGGAATTCACCCCTCCACTTT | CASKWTGNSPLHF
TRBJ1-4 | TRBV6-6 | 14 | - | TGTGCCAGCAGTTTCAGGGGTCAGGATGAAAAACTGTTTTTT | CASSFRGQDEKLFF
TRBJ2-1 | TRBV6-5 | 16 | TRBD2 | TGTGCCAGCAGTTACTCGAGACGGGGGGGCCCCAATGAGCAGTTCTTC | CASSYSRRGGPNEQFF
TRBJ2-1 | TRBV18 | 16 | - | TGTGCCAGCTCAAACCTTAAGGGGGGGATAGACAATGAGCAGTTCTTC | CASSNLKGGIDNEQFF
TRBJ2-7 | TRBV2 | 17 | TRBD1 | TGTGCCAGCAGTGATGGTTGGGGACAGGTTATTGTCTACGAGCAGTACTTC | CASSDGWGQVIVYEQYF
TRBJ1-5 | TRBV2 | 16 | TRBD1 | TGTGCCAGCAGCACTCACCGGGACAGTAGCAATCAGCCCCAGCATTTT | CASSTHRDSSNQPQHF
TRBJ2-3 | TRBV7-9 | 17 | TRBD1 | TGTGCCAGCAGCCCTTCCGGACAGGTCGCCCGATTTGGCGCGCAGTATTTT | CASSPSGQVARFGAQYF
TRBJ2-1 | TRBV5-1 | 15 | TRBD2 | TGCGCCAGCAGCTTGGAAGGACTAGTCAACAATGAGCAGTTCTTC | CASSLEGLVNNEQFF
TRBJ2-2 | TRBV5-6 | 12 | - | TGTGCCAGCAGCTTGGCGGGCGGGGAGCTGTTTTTT | CASSLAGGELFF
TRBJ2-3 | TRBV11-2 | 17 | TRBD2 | TGTGCCAGCAGCCAAGGGACTAGCGGGAGATACACAGATACGCAGTATTTT | CASSQGTSGRYTDTQYF